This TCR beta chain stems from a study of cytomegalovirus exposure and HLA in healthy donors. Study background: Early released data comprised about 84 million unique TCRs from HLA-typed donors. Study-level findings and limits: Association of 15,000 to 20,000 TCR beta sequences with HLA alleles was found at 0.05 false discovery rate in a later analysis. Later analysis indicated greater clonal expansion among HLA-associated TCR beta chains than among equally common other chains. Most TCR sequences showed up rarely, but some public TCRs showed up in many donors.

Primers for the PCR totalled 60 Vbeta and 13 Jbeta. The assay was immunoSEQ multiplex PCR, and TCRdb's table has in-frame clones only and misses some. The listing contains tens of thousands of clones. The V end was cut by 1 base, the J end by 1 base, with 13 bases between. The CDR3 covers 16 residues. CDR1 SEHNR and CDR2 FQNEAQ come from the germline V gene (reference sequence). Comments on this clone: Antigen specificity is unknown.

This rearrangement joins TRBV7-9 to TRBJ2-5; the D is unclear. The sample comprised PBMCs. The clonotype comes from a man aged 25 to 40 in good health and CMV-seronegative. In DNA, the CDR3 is TGTGCCAGCAGCTTAGTCGACATGTCCTTCCAAGAGACCCAGTACTTC. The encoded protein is CASSLVDMSFQETQYF.